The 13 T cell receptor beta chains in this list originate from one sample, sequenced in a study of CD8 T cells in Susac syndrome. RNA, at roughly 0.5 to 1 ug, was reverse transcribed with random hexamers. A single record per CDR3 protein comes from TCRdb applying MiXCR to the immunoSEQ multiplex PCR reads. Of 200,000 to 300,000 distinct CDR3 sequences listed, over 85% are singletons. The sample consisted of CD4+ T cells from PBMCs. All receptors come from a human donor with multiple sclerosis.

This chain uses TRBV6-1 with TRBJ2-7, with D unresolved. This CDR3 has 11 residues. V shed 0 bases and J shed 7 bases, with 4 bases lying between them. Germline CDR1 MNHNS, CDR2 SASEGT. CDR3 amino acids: CASSEAWEQYV. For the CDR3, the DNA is TGTGCCAGCAGTGAAGCATGGGAGCAGTACGTC.

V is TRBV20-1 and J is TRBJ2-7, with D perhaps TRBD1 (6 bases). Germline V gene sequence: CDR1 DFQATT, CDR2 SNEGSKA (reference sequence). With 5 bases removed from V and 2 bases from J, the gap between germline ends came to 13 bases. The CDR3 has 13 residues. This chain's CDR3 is CSADRSFAYEQYF. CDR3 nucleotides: TGCAGTGCTGACAGGTCGTTTGCCTACGAGCAGTACTTC.

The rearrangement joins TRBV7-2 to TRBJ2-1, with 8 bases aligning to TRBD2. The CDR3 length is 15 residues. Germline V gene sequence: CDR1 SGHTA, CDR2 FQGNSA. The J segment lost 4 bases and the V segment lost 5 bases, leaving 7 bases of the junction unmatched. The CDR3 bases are TGTGCCAGCAGCATCAGCGGGAGAGGGTACAATGAGCAGTTCTTC. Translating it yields CASSISGRGYNEQFF.

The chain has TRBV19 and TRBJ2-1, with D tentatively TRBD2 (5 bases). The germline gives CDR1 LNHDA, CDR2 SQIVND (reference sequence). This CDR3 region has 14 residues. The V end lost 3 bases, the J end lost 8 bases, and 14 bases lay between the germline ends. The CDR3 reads CASSIMAGIHEQFF. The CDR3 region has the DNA TGTGCCAGTAGTATCATGGCCGGGATCCATGAGCAGTTCTTC.

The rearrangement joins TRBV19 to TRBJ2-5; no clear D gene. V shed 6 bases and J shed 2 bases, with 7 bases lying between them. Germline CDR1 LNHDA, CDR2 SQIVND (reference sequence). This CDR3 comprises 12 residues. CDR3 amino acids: CASRRNQETQYF. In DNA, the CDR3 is TGTGCCAGTAGGCGGAATCAAGAGACCCAGTACTTC.

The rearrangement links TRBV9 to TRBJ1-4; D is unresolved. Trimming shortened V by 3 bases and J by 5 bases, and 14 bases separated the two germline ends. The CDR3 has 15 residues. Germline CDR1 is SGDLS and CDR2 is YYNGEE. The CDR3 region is CASSARPQDNEKLFF. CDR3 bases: TGTGCCAGCAGCGCCCGGCCCCAAGACAATGAAAAACTGTTTTTT.

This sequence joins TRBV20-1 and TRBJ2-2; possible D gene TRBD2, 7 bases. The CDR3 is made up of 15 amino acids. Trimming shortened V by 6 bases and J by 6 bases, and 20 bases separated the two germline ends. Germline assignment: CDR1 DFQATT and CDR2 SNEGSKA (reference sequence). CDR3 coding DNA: TGCAGTGCCGCCCTGGGAGGGGGGGCGTCCGGGGAGCTGTTTTTT. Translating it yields CSAALGGGASGELFF.

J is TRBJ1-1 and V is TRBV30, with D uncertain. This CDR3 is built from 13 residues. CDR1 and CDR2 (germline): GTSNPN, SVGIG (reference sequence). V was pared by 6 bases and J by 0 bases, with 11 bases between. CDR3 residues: CACATNMNTEAFF. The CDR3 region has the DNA TGTGCCTGTGCGACAAATATGAACACTGAAGCTTTCTTT.

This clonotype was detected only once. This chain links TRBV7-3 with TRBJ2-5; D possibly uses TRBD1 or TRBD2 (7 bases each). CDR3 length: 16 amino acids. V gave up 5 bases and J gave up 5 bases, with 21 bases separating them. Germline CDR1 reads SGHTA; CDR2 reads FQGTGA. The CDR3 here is CASSIRPTGRVETQYF. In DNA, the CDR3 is TGTGCCAGCAGCATCCGGCCGACAGGGAGGGTGGAGACCCAGTACTTC. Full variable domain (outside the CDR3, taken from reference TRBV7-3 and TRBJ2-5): GAGVSQTPSNKVTEKGKYVELRCDPISGHTALYWYRQSLGQGPEFLIYFQGTGAADDSGLPNDRFFAVRPEGSVSTLKIQRTERGDSAVYLCASSIRPTGRVETQYFGPGTRLLVL.

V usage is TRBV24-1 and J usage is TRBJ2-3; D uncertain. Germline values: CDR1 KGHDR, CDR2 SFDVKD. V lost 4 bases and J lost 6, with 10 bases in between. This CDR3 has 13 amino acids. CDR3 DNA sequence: TGTGCCACCAGTGACAGTGGGAAGGATACGCAGTATTTT. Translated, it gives CATSDSGKDTQYF.

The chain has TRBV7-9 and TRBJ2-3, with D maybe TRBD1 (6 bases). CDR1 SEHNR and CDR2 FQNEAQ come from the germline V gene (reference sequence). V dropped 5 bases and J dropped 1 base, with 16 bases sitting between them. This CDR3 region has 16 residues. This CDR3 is CASSPVGKGGTDTQYF. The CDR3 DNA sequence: TGTGCCAGCAGCCCGGTCGGGAAGGGGGGCACAGATACGCAGTATTTT.

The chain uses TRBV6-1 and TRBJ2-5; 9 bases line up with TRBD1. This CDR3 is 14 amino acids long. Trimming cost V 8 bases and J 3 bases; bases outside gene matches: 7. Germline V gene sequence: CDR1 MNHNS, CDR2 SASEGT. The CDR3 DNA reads TGTGCCAGCCGGGACAGGGCGTTGAAAGAGACCCAGTACTTC. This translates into CASRDRALKETQYF.

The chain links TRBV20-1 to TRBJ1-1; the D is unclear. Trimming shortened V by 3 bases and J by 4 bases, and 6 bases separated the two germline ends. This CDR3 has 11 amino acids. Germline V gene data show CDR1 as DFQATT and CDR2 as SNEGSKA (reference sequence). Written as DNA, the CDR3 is TGCAGTGCTAGGGCTTCCACTGAAGCTTTCTTT. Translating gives CSARASTEAFF.